This T cell receptor beta chain stems from a study of technical replicates of blood from a few donors. This CDR3 is 15 amino acids long. Trimming pared 0 bases from V and 9 bases from J, leaving 15 bases between. Germline V gene lookup returns CDR1 SGDLS and CDR2 YYNGEE. Method: immunoSEQ multiplex PCR; TCRdb's copy keeps in-frame clones and lacks some. The top ten hold roughly 5.1% of the sample, which has 50,000 to 70,000 clones, 65% to 90% seen once. The sequenced sample was PBMCs. The V and J genes are TRBV9 and TRBJ2-2, with D unclear. The receptor comes from a human donor in good health. Some clones in this sample may be carry-over from other donors' samples. For the CDR3, the DNA is TGTGCCAGCAGCGTAGACTGGTCGCTGGGCAGGGAGCTGTTTTTT. Translating gives CASSVDWSLGRELFF. Using reference TRBV9 and TRBJ2-2 for the parts outside the CDR3, the full variable domain is DSGVTQTPKHLITATGQRVTLRCSPRSGDLSVYWYQQSLDQGLQFLIQYYNGEERAKGNILERFSAQQFPDLHSELNLSSLELGDSALYFCASSVDWSLGRELFFGEGSRLTVL.